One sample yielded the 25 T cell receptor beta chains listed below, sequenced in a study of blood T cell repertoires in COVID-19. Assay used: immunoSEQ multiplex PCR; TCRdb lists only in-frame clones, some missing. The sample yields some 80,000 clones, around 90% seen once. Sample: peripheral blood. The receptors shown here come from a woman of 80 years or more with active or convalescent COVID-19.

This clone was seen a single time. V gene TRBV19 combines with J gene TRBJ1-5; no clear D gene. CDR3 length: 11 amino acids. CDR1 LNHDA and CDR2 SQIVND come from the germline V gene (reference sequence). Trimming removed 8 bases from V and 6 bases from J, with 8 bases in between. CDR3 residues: CASGLAQPQHF. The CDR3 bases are TGTGCCAGTGGGCTCGCTCAGCCCCAGCATTTT.

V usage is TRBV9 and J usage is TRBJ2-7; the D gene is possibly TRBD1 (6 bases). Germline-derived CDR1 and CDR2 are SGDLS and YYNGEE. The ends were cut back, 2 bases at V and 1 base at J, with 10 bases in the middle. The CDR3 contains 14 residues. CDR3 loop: CASSVDRSSYEQYF. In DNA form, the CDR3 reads TGTGCCAGCAGCGTCGACAGGAGTTCCTACGAGCAGTACTTC. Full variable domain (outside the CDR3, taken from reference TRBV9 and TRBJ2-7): DSGVTQTPKHLITATGQRVTLRCSPRSGDLSVYWYQQSLDQGLQFLIQYYNGEERAKGNILERFSAQQFPDLHSELNLSSLELGDSALYFCASSVDRSSYEQYFGPGTRLTVT.

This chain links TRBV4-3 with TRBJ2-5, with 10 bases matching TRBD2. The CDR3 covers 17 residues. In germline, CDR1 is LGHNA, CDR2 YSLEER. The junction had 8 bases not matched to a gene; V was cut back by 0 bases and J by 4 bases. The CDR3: CASSQDYASGGRETQYF. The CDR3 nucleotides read TGCGCCAGCAGCCAAGATTACGCTAGCGGGGGCAGAGAGACCCAGTACTTC.

The CDR3 here is CASSSGTGKATF. The CDR3 DNA sequence: TGTGCCAGCAGCTCCGGGACAGGGAAGGCGACCTTC. The chain uses TRBV12-3 or TRBV12-4 and TRBJ1-2, with 9 bases identical to TRBD1. CDR3 length: 12 residues. The junction had 10 bases not matched to a gene; V was cut back by 6 bases and J by 14 bases.

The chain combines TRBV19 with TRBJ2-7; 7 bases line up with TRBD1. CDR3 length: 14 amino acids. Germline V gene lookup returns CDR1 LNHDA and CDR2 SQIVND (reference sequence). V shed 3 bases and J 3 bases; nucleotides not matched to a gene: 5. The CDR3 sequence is CASSMTGSGYEQYF. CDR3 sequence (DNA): TGTGCCAGTAGTATGACAGGGTCTGGCTACGAGCAGTACTTC.

As DNA, the CDR3 is TGTGCCAGCTACGGGGAGTATGAAGCTTTCTTT. Translated, it gives CASYGEYEAFF. The rearrangement joins TRBV28 to TRBJ1-1, with D uncertain. CDR1 and CDR2 from the germline V gene are MDHEN and SYDVKM. V was trimmed by 8 bases and J by 7 bases, leaving 11 bases between them. The CDR3 loop spans 11 amino acids.

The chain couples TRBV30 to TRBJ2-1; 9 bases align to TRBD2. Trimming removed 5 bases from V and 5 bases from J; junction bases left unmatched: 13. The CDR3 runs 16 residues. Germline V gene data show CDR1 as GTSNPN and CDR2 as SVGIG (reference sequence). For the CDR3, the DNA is TGTGCCTGGGCCTCCAGGGGACTAGCCTTTCACAATGAGCAGTTCTTC. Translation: CAWASRGLAFHNEQFF.

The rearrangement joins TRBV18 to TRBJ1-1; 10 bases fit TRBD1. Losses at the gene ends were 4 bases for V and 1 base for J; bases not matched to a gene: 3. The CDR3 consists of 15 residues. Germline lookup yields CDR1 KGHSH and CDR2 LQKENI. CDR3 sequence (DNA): TGTGCCAGCTCACAAGGACAGGGGGGGAACACTGAAGCTTTCTTT. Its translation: CASSQGQGGNTEAFF.

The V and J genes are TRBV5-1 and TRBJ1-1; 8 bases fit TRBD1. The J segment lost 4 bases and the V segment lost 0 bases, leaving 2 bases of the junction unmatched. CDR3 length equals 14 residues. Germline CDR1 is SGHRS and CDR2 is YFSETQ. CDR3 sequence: CASSLAQGATEAFF. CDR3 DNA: TGCGCCAGCAGCTTGGCCCAGGGGGCCACTGAAGCTTTCTTT.

The CDR3: CASSEAQGTGNTIYF. CDR3 nucleotides: TGTGCCAGCAGTGAAGCGCAGGGTACTGGAAACACCATATATTTT. The chain uses TRBV6-1 and TRBJ1-3; D may be TRBD1 (5 bases). V was shortened by 0 bases and J by 2 bases, with 8 bases between the two germline ends. Germline V gene sequence: CDR1 MNHNS, CDR2 SASEGT. CDR3 size: 15 residues.

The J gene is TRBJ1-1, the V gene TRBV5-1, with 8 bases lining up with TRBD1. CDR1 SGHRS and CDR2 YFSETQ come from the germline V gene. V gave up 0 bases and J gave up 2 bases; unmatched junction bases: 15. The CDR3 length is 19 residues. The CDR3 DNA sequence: TGCGCCAGCAGCTTGGCCGATGATGGCAGGGGGCATCTTAACACTGAAGCTTTCTTT. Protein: CASSLADDGRGHLNTEAFF.

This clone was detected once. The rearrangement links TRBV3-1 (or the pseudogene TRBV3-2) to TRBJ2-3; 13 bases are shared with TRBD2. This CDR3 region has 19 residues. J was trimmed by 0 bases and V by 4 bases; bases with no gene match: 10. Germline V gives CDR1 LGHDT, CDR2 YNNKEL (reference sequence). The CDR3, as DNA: TGTGCCAGCAGCCGCGGACTAGCGGGGGAGCCCGCTAGCACAGATACGCAGTATTTT. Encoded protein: CASSRGLAGEPASTDTQYF.

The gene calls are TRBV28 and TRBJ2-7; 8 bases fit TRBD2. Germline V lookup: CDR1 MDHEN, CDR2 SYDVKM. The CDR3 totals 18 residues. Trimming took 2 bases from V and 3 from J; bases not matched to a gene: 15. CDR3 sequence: CASSLTGGPGPILYEQYF. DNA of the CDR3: TGTGCCAGCAGTTTAACGGGGGGGCCCGGTCCGATCCTCTACGAGCAGTACTTC.

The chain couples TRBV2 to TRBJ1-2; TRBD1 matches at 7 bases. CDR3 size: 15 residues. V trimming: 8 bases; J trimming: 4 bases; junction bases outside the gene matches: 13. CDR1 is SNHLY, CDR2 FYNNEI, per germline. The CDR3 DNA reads TGTGCCAGCCGTACCAGAAGACAGGGAACCTATGGCTACACCTTC. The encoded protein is CASRTRRQGTYGYTF. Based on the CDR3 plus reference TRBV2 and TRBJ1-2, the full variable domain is EPEVTQTPSHQVTQMGQEVILRCVPISNHLYFYWYRQILGQKVEFLVSFYNNEISEKSEIFDDQFSVERPDGSNFTLKIRSTKLEDSAMYFCASRTRRQGTYGYTFGSGTRLTVV.

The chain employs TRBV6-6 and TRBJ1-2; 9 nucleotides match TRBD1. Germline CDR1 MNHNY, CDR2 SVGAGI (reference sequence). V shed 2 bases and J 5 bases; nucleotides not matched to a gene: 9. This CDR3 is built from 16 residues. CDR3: CASSYDPGTGWYGYTF. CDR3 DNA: TGTGCCAGCAGTTACGACCCCGGGACAGGGTGGTATGGCTACACCTTC.

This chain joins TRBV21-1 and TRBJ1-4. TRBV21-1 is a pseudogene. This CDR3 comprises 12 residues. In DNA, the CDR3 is TGTGCCAGCACCCACGAGGATGAAAAACTGTTTTTT. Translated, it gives CASTHEDEKLFF.

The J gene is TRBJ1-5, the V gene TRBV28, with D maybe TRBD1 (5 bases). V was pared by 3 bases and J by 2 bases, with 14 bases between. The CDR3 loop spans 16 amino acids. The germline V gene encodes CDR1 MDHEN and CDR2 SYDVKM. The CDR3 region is CASSLFRGRGNQPQHF. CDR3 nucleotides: TGTGCCAGCAGTTTGTTTAGGGGAAGGGGCAATCAGCCCCAGCATTTT.

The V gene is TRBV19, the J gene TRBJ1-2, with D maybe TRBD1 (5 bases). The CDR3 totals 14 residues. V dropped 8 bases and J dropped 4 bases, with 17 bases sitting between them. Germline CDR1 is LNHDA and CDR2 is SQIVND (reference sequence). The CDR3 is CASCQGINFYGYTF. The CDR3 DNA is TGTGCCAGTTGCCAGGGCATAAACTTCTATGGCTACACCTTC.

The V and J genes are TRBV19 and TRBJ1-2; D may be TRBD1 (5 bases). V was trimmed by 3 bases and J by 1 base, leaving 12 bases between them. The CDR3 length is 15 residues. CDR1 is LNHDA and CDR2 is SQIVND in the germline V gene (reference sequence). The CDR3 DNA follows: TGTGCCAGTAGTATCTTTGGGGCGTTTAACTATGGCTACACCTTC. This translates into CASSIFGAFNYGYTF.

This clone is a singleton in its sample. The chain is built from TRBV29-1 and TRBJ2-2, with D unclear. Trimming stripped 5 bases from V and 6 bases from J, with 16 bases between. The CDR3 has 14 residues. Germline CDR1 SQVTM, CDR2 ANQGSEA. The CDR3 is CSVIVPISAGELFF. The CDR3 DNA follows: TGCAGCGTTATAGTCCCCATCTCCGCCGGGGAGCTGTTTTTT.

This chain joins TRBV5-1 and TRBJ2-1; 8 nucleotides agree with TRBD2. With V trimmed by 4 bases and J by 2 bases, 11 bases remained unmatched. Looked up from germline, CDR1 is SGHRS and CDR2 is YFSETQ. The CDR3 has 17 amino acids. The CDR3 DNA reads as TGCGCCAGCAGCGCCAAGTCCAGCGGGGGCGCCTACAATGAGCAGTTCTTC. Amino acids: CASSAKSSGGAYNEQFF.

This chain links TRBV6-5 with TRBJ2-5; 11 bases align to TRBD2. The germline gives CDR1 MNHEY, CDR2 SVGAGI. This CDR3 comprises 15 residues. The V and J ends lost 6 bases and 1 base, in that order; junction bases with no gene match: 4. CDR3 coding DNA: TGTGCCAGCAGCCGGGGACTAGCGGTCCAAGAGACCCAGTACTTC. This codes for CASSRGLAVQETQYF.

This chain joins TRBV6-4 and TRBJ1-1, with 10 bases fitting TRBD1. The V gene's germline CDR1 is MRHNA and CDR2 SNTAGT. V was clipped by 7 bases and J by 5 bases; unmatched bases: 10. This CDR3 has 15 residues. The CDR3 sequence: CASIGQGEIDTEAFF. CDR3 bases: TGTGCCAGCATCGGACAGGGGGAAATTGATACTGAAGCTTTCTTT.

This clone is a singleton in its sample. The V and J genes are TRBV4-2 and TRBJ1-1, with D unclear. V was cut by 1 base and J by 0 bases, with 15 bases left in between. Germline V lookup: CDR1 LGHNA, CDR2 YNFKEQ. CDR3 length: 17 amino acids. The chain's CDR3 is CASSQGSRARLNTEAFF. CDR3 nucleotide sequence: TGTGCCAGCAGCCAAGGTTCGCGTGCACGGTTGAACACTGAAGCTTTCTTT.

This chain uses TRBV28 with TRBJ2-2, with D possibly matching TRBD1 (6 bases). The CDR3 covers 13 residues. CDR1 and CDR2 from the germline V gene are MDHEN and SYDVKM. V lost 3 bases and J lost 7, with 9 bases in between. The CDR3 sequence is CASSFRQDGELFF. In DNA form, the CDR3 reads TGTGCCAGCAGTTTCCGACAGGACGGGGAGCTGTTTTTT.